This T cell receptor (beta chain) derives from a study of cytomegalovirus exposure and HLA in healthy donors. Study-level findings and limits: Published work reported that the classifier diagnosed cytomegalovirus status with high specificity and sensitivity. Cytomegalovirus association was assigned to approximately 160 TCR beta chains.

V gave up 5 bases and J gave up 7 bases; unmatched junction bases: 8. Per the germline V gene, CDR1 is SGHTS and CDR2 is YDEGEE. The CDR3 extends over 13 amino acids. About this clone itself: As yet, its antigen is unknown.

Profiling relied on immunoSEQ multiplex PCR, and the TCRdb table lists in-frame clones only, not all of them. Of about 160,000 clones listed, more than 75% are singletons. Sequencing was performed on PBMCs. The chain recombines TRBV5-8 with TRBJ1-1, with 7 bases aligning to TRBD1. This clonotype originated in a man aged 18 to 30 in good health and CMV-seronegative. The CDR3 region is CASRETGSREAFF. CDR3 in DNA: TGTGCCAGCAGAGAGACAGGGAGTCGTGAAGCTTTCTTT.